Included here is one T cell receptor (beta chain) sequence, with context. Its antigen is not known. TCRdb's table, derived via immunoSEQ multiplex PCR, lists solely in-frame clones and lacks some. The top ten clones hold about 12% of a sample with about 600,000 clones, roughly four fifths of them seen once. The sample is drawn from a study of shared clonotypes between healthy human individuals. Germline V gives CDR1 KGHSH, CDR2 LQKENI. Germline trimming cut 1 base from V and 4 bases from J; bases unmatched to any gene: 4. This CDR3 comprises 15 residues. Study findings and constraints: It was anticipated that sequencing depth would influence how many clonotypes donors shared.

The J gene is TRBJ1-1, the V gene TRBV18; 9 positions agree with TRBD1. The source material was PBMCs. The receptor was derived from a woman in her forties in good health. Some clones in this sample may be carry-over from other donors' samples. For the CDR3, the DNA is TGTGCCAGCTCACCACGTCCGGACAGGGGCACTGAAGCTTTCTTT. Encoded protein: CASSPRPDRGTEAFF.